This record concerns one TCR beta chain sequence. Treatment specified: some 20 received Ad26.COV2.S at low or high dose, single or two shots; 5 received placebo; per-sample allocation not given. Samples were taken on day 63 after the first vaccine or placebo injection. The entry originates in a study of Ad26.COV2.S vaccination and SARS-CoV-2 variants. Study-wide context: This donor came from the COV1001 trial of Ad26.COV2.S. Into the muscle, Ad26.COV2.S was dosed once or twice, 56 days apart.

Germline CDR1 reads MDHEN; CDR2 reads SYDVKM. CDR3 length equals 13 residues. The ends lost 7 bases at V and 3 bases at J; junction bases unmatched: 5. The data were produced by immunoSEQ multiplex PCR, yet TCRdb's version contains in-frame clones alone and is incomplete. The sample gives 200,000 to 250,000 clones, around 87% of which show up once; about 10% is in the top ten. The chain joins TRBV28 to TRBJ2-7; TRBD1 matches 8 bases. Sequenced here: peripheral blood, sampled in a trial of Ad26.COV2.S vaccine versus placebo. The TCR sequence derives from a person aged 18-60 years who received the Ad26.COV2.S COVID-19 vaccine or a placebo. CDR3: CASTRTGNYEQYF. The DNA of the CDR3 is TGTGCCAGCACGAGGACAGGGAACTACGAGCAGTACTTC.